This T cell receptor beta chain appears in the sequencing data of a study of identical twins. General observations from the study: Memory repertoires showed no such pattern, whereas abundant cord blood beta clonotypes carried fewer insertions. There was an excess of low generation probability in the out-of-frame alpha sequences that twins shared.

Germline CDR1 SEHNR, CDR2 FQNEAQ (reference sequence). The CDR3 length is 16 residues. Trimming cost V 3 bases and J 0 bases, with 15 bases left between them. TCRdb re-called the 5' RACE reads through MiXCR, storing one row per CDR3 protein. The sample carries some 560,000 distinct CDR3 sequences, nearly 10% recorded once. In this sample, this clonotype turned up a few times. Its matching antigen is unknown. The data were also submitted as part of a second study, on yellow fever vaccine responses in identical twins.

The clonotype was recovered from a woman under 30 in good health. The sample taken for sequencing was PBMCs. The rearrangement joins TRBV7-9 to TRBJ2-7, with D possibly TRBD2 on 6 matching bases. CDR3 in DNA: TGTGCCAGCAGCTTGGGACGTCGGGGGAGCTCCTACGAGCAGTACTTC. This gives the protein CASSLGRRGSSYEQYF.